These 8 T cell receptor beta chains came from one sample sequenced in a study of a mutant IDH1 vaccine in newly diagnosed glioma. The time point was: week 5, during vaccination. Every single dose of the vaccine, 300 ug of mutant IDH1 20-mer peptide, came with topical imiquimod. Their antigens are not known. Sequencing was performed with immunoSEQ multiplex PCR; in TCRdb, only in-frame clones are kept and a portion is missing. The sample includes around 49,000 clones, about 77% seen only once; the top ten take about 5%. The starting material was PBMCs, obtained from a glioma patient whose treatment included an IDH1 peptide vaccine. The receptors were sampled from a man aged 50-60 years with glioma.

V and J are TRBV7-2 and TRBJ1-4; 7 bases map to TRBD1. The CDR3 spans 14 residues. Per the germline V gene, CDR1 is SGHTA and CDR2 is FQGNSA. Unmatched junction bases numbered 5, after V lost 3 bases and J lost 7 bases. The CDR3 DNA sequence: TGTGCCAGCAGCTTCACAGGGGTTGGTGAAAAACTGTTTTTT. Residues: CASSFTGVGEKLFF.

The CDR3 DNA reads TGTGCCAGCTCACCCGGGACAGGGGCGACCTACGAGCAGTACTTC. Translated: CASSPGTGATYEQYF. This chain links TRBV18 with TRBJ2-7; 10 bases align to TRBD1. Germline values: CDR1 KGHSH, CDR2 LQKENI. There are 15 residues in the CDR3. V dropped 3 bases and J dropped 2; count of bases not matched to a gene: 4.

The chain carries TRBV4-2 and TRBJ1-1; D is undetermined. The ends were cut back, 3 bases at V and 4 bases at J, with 12 bases in the middle. The germline CDR1 and CDR2 sequences are LGHNA and YNFKEQ. The CDR3 spans 14 residues. The CDR3 DNA reads as TGTGCCAGCAGCCAGACCTCGTCGGGCACTGAAGCTTTCTTT. Translating gives CASSQTSSGTEAFF.

The chain links TRBV19 to TRBJ1-1; TRBD1 matches 9 bases. CDR3 length equals 14 residues. Trimming cost V 3 bases and J 6 bases; bases outside gene matches: 5. The germline V gene has CDR1 LNHDA and CDR2 SQIVND (reference sequence). The CDR3 region is CASSMGQGGPEAFF. The CDR3 nucleotides read TGTGCCAGTAGTATGGGACAGGGTGGGCCTGAAGCTTTCTTT.

The chain carries TRBV19 and TRBJ1-1; D is unclear. There are 13 residues in the CDR3. V was shortened by 5 bases and J by 7 bases, with 14 bases between the two germline ends. Germline loops: CDR1 LNHDA, CDR2 SQIVND (reference sequence). CDR3 residues: CASSLSKRREAFF. The CDR3, as DNA: TGTGCCAGTAGTTTGTCCAAAAGACGTGAAGCTTTCTTT. The full variable domain, with the rest looked up from reference TRBV19 and TRBJ1-1, is DGGITQSPKYLFRKEGQNVTLSCEQNLNHDAMYWYRQDPGQGLRLIYYSQIVNDFQKGDIAEGYSVSREKKESFPLTVTSAQKNPTAFYLCASSLSKRREAFFGQGTRLTVV.

V gene TRBV7-3 combines with J gene TRBJ2-7, with D perhaps matching TRBD1 or TRBD2 (5 bases each). Germline V CDR1 and CDR2: SGHTA, FQGTGA. There are 15 residues in the CDR3. V was pared by 5 bases and J by 2 bases, with 16 bases between. The CDR3 region has the DNA TGTGCCAGCAGCCCTTCCGGGACGGGAACCTACGAGCAGTACTTC. It codes for CASSPSGTGTYEQYF.

The chain links TRBV5-5 to TRBJ1-1, with unresolved D. Trimming took off 2 bases at V and 0 bases at J, with 8 bases between the two ends. Germline lookup yields CDR1 SGHKS and CDR2 YYEKEE (reference sequence). The CDR3 is 14 residues long. CDR3 in amino acids: CASSLLAVNTEAFF. In nucleotides, the CDR3 is TGTGCCAGCAGCTTATTAGCGGTGAACACTGAAGCTTTCTTT. Looking up the rest from reference TRBV5-5 and TRBJ1-1 gives the full variable domain: DAGVTQSPTHLIKTRGQQVTLRCSPISGHKSVSWYQQVLGQGPQFIFQYYEKEERGRGNFPDRFSARQFPNYSSELNVNALLLGDSALYLCASSLLAVNTEAFFGQGTRLTVV.

The rearrangement joins TRBV11-2 to TRBJ1-3; D may be TRBD1 (5 bases). Trimming cost V 4 bases and J 3 bases, with 13 bases left between them. The CDR3 extends over 15 amino acids. Germline values: CDR1 SGHAT, CDR2 FQNNGV. CDR3 loop: CASSSPAGVGNTIYF. CDR3 nucleotides: TGTGCCAGCAGCTCCCCTGCGGGGGTTGGAAACACCATATATTTT.